Shown below are 16 T cell receptor beta chains from a single sample sequenced in a study of blood T cell repertoires in COVID-19. Data came from immunoSEQ multiplex PCR; TCRdb stores just in-frame clones and leaves some out. The profile shows roughly 200,000 clones, 80% to 90% of them singletons. The sequencing input was peripheral blood. These receptors were obtained from a human donor with active or convalescent COVID-19. The donor label of this sample is uncertain.

The chain uses TRBV7-8 and TRBJ2-7; 10 nucleotides agree with TRBD2. Germline V gives CDR1 SGHVS, CDR2 FQNEAQ. The CDR3 spans 15 residues. With V trimmed by 6 bases and J by 5 bases, 10 bases remained unmatched. The CDR3: CASSVLAGVFHEQYF. CDR3 coding DNA: TGTGCCAGCAGTGTGCTAGCGGGAGTTTTCCACGAGCAGTACTTC. Looking up the rest from reference TRBV7-8 and TRBJ2-7 gives the full variable domain: GAGVSQSPRYKVAKRGQDVALRCDPISGHVSLFWYQQALGQGPEFLTYFQNEAQLDKSGLPSDRFFAERPEGSVSTLKIQRTQQEDSAVYLCASSVLAGVFHEQYFGPGTRLTVT.

V is TRBV29-1 and J is TRBJ2-1; TRBD2 might be the D (6 bases). This CDR3 has 13 residues. V lost 7 bases to trimming and J lost 6 bases, with 16 bases between them. CDR1 and CDR2 (germline): SQVTM, ANQGSEA. The CDR3 region is CSGCSGWGNEQFF. The CDR3 region has the DNA TGCAGCGGATGTAGCGGCTGGGGCAATGAGCAGTTCTTC.

This clone was found once. V gene TRBV6-1 combines with J gene TRBJ2-6, with D tentatively TRBD1 (5 bases). Germline assignment: CDR1 MNHNS and CDR2 SASEGT. The CDR3 runs to 16 residues. V lost 4 bases and J lost 4, with 14 bases in between. In DNA, the CDR3 is TGTGCCAGCAGTGCGACAGCTTGGGCCGGGGCCAACGTCCTGACTTTC. Its translation is CASSATAWAGANVLTF.

The V call is TRBV3-1 (or the pseudogene TRBV3-2), the J call TRBJ2-7, with TRBD1 identical over 10 bases. Germline values: CDR1 LGHDT, CDR2 YNNKEL (reference sequence). This CDR3 is built from 16 residues. J gave up 3 bases and V 1 base, and 6 bases lay outside the gene matches. The CDR3: CASSQARDRGSYEQYF. The CDR3 bases are TGTGCCAGCAGCCAAGCCCGGGACAGGGGCAGCTACGAGCAGTACTTC.

The chain has TRBV28 and TRBJ2-7, with TRBD1 matching over 9 bases. From germline, CDR1 is MDHEN and CDR2 SYDVKM. The CDR3 contains 16 residues. With V trimmed by 4 bases and J by 9 bases, 16 bases remained unmatched. This chain's CDR3 is CASSSGQGWGRDGQYF. CDR3 nucleotide sequence: TGTGCCAGCAGTTCGGGACAGGGTTGGGGTAGGGACGGGCAGTACTTC.

The gene calls are TRBV11-3 and TRBJ2-3; 8 nucleotides align to TRBD2. The CDR3 totals 14 residues. Germline V lookup: CDR1 SGHNT, CDR2 YENEEA. J gave up 1 base and V 5 bases, and 2 bases lay outside the gene matches. The CDR3 nucleotides are TGTGCCAGCAGCCGGGGGGGAGGCACAGATACGCAGTATTTT. Protein: CASSRGGGTDTQYF.

The chain recombines TRBV6-2 or TRBV6-3 with TRBJ1-2; the D is unclear. Trimming removed 2 bases from V and 2 bases from J, with 9 bases in between. The CDR3 has 14 residues. Germline V gene lookup returns CDR1 MNHEY and CDR2 SVGEGT. The CDR3 bases are TGTGCCAGCAGTTACCCTAGCCAAAACTATGGCTACACCTTC. It codes for CASSYPSQNYGYTF.

This clone has at least ten counts. Different DNA sequences within this sample yield the same CDR3. The rearrangement links TRBV5-1 to TRBJ2-3, with 7 positions matching TRBD2. V lost 6 bases, J lost 5 bases, and 3 bases stayed unmatched. The CDR3 totals 12 residues. Per the germline V gene, CDR1 is SGHRS and CDR2 is YFSETQ. The CDR3 protein is CASTPGGDTQYF. The CDR3 DNA reads TGCGCCAGCACCCCGGGGGGAGATACGCAGTATTTT.

The chain links TRBV5-4 to TRBJ1-2; 8 bases are a match to TRBD1. V shed 0 bases, J shed 3 bases, and the junction held 4 bases outside the gene matches. The CDR3 is made up of 15 amino acids. Germline-derived CDR1 and CDR2 are SGHNT and YYREEE (reference sequence). The chain's CDR3 is CASSLATGGHYGYTF. The CDR3, as DNA: TGTGCCAGCAGCTTGGCCACAGGGGGGCACTATGGCTACACCTTC.

This rearrangement joins TRBV15 to TRBJ2-1; 12 positions match TRBD2. In germline, CDR1 is LNHNV, CDR2 YYDKDF (reference sequence). This CDR3 spans 19 amino acids. With 5 bases clipped from V and 6 bases from J, the junction kept 17 bases outside the gene matches. CDR3 DNA sequence: TGTGCCACCAGCGCACCTAGCGGGGGGGCTACTCGAAACGTCAATGAGCAGTTCTTC. This encodes CATSAPSGGATRNVNEQFF.

The chain couples TRBV27 to TRBJ2-3; TRBD2 matches 7 bases. This CDR3 is built from 16 residues. From germline, CDR1 is MNHEY and CDR2 SMNVEV (reference sequence). Germline trimming cut 4 bases from V and 6 bases from J; bases unmatched to any gene: 13. CDR3 amino acids: CASSSLGASGQDTQYF. The CDR3, as DNA: TGTGCCAGCAGTTCCCTCGGCGCTAGCGGCCAGGATACGCAGTATTTT.

This chain links TRBV29-1 with TRBJ1-1; TRBD1 agrees at 8 bases. V was clipped by 6 bases and J by 7 bases; unmatched bases: 10. CDR1 and CDR2 from the germline V gene are SQVTM and ANQGSEA. This CDR3 spans 13 amino acids. The DNA of the CDR3 is TGCAGCGTCAGGACAGGGCGGGGAAATGAAGCTTTCTTT. Encoded protein: CSVRTGRGNEAFF.

V usage is TRBV19 and J usage is TRBJ1-4; D not certain. The CDR3 is made up of 13 amino acids. CDR1 LNHDA and CDR2 SQIVND come from the germline V gene (reference sequence). V was cut by 10 bases and J by 7 bases, with 16 bases left in between. In DNA form, the CDR3 reads TGTGCCACCGAGAGGGTGGCGGGTGAAAAACTGTTTTTT. Amino acid sequence: CATERVAGEKLFF. Together with reference TRBV19 and TRBJ1-4, the CDR3 gives the full variable domain: DGGITQSPKYLFRKEGQNVTLSCEQNLNHDAMYWYRQDPGQGLRLIYYSQIVNDFQKGDIAEGYSVSREKKESFPLTVTSAQKNPTAFYLCATERVAGEKLFFGSGTQLSVL.

The chain uses TRBV6-5 and TRBJ1-1, with D hard to call. Germline CDR1 is MNHEY and CDR2 is SVGAGI. V shed 1 base and J shed 3 bases, with 12 bases lying between them. This CDR3 comprises 15 residues. CDR3 sequence: CASSYLPGSHTEAFF. As DNA, the CDR3 is TGTGCCAGCAGTTACTTACCCGGGTCGCACACTGAAGCTTTCTTT.

The chain uses TRBV29-1 and TRBJ1-1; D unresolved. From germline, CDR1 is SQVTM and CDR2 ANQGSEA. The CDR3 covers 12 residues. Trimming took off 3 bases at V and 1 base at J, with 6 bases between the two ends. CDR3 DNA sequence: TGCAGCGTTGAGAGCGCGAACACTGAAGCTTTCTTT. It is translated as CSVESANTEAFF.

V gene TRBV7-6 combines with J gene TRBJ2-1, with 13 bases aligning to TRBD2. There are 14 residues in the CDR3. The V gene end was trimmed by 5 bases and the J gene end by 11 bases; junction bases not matched to a gene: 6. In germline, CDR1 is SGHVS, CDR2 FNYEAQ. The CDR3 sequence is CASSTSGGALKQFF. The DNA of the CDR3 is TGTGCCAGCAGCACTAGCGGGGGGGCCCTGAAGCAGTTCTTC.